This T cell receptor (beta chain) is drawn from a study of cytomegalovirus exposure and HLA in healthy donors. The PCR had 60 Vbeta and 13 Jbeta primers. Measured with immunoSEQ multiplex PCR; TCRdb has only the in-frame clones, and not every one. The sample has under 150,000 clones; roughly 79% are singletons. Germline V gene data show CDR1 as SQVTM and CDR2 as ANQGSEA. Unmatched junction bases numbered 6, after V lost 5 bases and J lost 1 base. This CDR3 has 14 amino acids. The chain recombines TRBV29-1 with TRBJ1-2, with TRBD1 identical over 8 bases. The specimen was PBMCs. The clonotype originates from a woman between 40 and 50 years old in good health and CMV-seronegative. Here the CDR3 DNA reads TGCAGCGTTCCAACAGGGGGTGTTAACTATGGCTACACCTTC. Translating it yields CSVPTGGVNYGYTF.